A selection of T cell receptor beta chains follows, all from one sample in a study of shared clonotypes between healthy human individuals. The repertoire was sequenced with immunoSEQ multiplex PCR; TCRdb's copy has only in-frame clones and lacks some. The repertoire holds 2 million to 2.5 million clones, with roughly 94% as singletons. Input material: naive CD8+ T cells sorted from blood. Every receptor here comes from a man between 18 and 29 years old in good health. Both conserved end residues are part of each CDR3. A D gene is named only where the DNA matches it firmly. The size field is filled for only some rows; it gives once, few, many or a size class.

.,TRBV9,.,TRBJ1-1,CASSGLVNTEAFF,TGTGCCAGCAGCGGTTTGGTGAACACTGAAGCTTTCTTT
.,TRBV11-2,TRBD1,TRBJ2-7,CASSFGTGGFYEQYF,TGTGCCAGCAGCTTTGGGACAGGGGGCTTCTACGAGCAGTACTTC
.,TRBV13,TRBD2,TRBJ2-7,CASSTGLARYEQYF,TGTGCCAGCAGCACGGGACTAGCTCGCTACGAGCAGTACTTC
once,TRBV4-1,.,TRBJ2-1,CASSQSLSYNEQFF,TGCGCCAGCAGCCAGTCTCTTTCCTACAATGAGCAGTTCTTC
.,TRBV6-1,.,TRBJ1-6,CASSELSQSSYNSPLHF,TGTGCCAGCAGTGAATTGTCACAAAGCTCCTATAATTCACCCCTCCACTTT
few,TRBV6-1,.,TRBJ1-1,CASSEAMREWNTEAFF,TGTGCCAGCAGTGAAGCGATGAGGGAATGGAACACTGAAGCTTTCTTT
.,TRBV7-6,.,TRBJ2-2,CASSLGTGNTGELFF,TGTGCCAGCAGCCTTGGGACGGGGAACACCGGGGAGCTGTTTTTT
.,TRBV5-6,.,TRBJ1-3,CASSAAQKQGNTIYF,TGTGCCAGCAGCGCCGCCCAAAAGCAAGGAAACACCATATATTTT
.,TRBV6-5,.,TRBJ2-7,CASSSNSYEQYF,TGTGCCAGCAGTTCGAACTCCTACGAGCAGTACTTC
.,TRBV10-3,TRBD2,TRBJ2-1,CAISGASGSSYNEQFF,TGTGCCATTAGTGGGGCTAGCGGGAGCTCCTACAATGAGCAGTTCTTC
.,TRBV11-2,TRBD1,TRBJ2-7,CASSQAARDSLSYEQYF,TGTGCCAGCAGCCAAGCCGCCCGGGACAGTCTCTCCTACGAGCAGTACTTC
.,TRBV2,TRBD2,TRBJ2-1,CASSGLAGADNEQFF,TGTGCCAGCAGTGGACTAGCGGGGGCCGACAATGAGCAGTTCTTC
few,TRBV9,.,TRBJ1-2,CASTLGADNYGYTF,TGTGCCAGCACCCTGGGGGCGGATAACTATGGCTACACCTTC
.,TRBV28,TRBD1,TRBJ1-1,CASTWDRPTEAFF,TGTGCCAGCACTTGGGACAGACCGACTGAAGCTTTCTTT
.,TRBV4-1,.,TRBJ2-1,CASSQEMSNYNEQFF,TGCGCCAGCAGCCAAGAAATGAGTAACTACAATGAGCAGTTCTTC
.,TRBV5-6,.,TRBJ1-1,CASSLSPGENTEAFF,TGTGCCAGCAGCTTGAGTCCGGGTGAAAACACTGAAGCTTTCTTT
.,TRBV4-1,TRBD1,TRBJ1-1,CASSPWTGKAEAFF,TGCGCCAGCAGTCCGTGGACAGGGAAGGCTGAAGCTTTCTTT
.,TRBV27,.,TRBJ2-7,CASRLTLPYEQYF,TGTGCCAGCAGATTGACTCTGCCCTACGAGCAGTACTTC
.,TRBV5-4,.,TRBJ2-7,CASSAGPSAEEQYF,TGTGCCAGCAGCGCGGGCCCATCGGCGGAAGAGCAGTACTTC
.,TRBV7-6,.,TRBJ2-7,CASSLGGNSYEQYF,TGTGCCAGCAGCTTAGGCGGGAACTCCTACGAGCAGTACTTC
.,TRBV27,.,TRBJ2-1,CASSLEQGTLYNEQFF,TGTGCCAGCAGTTTAGAACAGGGAACTTTGTACAATGAGCAGTTCTTC
.,TRBV4-2,TRBD1,TRBJ1-5,CASSPGQDTYSNQPQHF,TGTGCCAGCAGTCCGGGACAGGATACCTATAGCAATCAGCCCCAGCATTTT
.,TRBV9,TRBD1,TRBJ2-5,CASSPTGTVGTQYF,TGTGCCAGCAGCCCGACCGGGACAGTGGGGACCCAGTACTTC
.,TRBV18,.,TRBJ2-2,CASSPLSAGELFF,TGTGCCAGCTCACCATTATCGGCCGGGGAGCTGTTTTTT
.,TRBV4-1,.,TRBJ2-2,CASSQDNYPNTGELFF,TGCGCCAGCAGCCAAGATAATTACCCCAACACCGGGGAGCTGTTTTTT
.,TRBV4-3,.,TRBJ1-1,CASSQVLGPTEAFF,TGCGCCAGCAGCCAAGTGTTAGGGCCGACTGAAGCTTTCTTT
once,TRBV28,TRBD1,TRBJ2-2,CASRRQGDTGELFF,TGTGCCAGTCGCCGACAGGGCGACACCGGGGAGCTGTTTTTT
.,TRBV4-3,.,TRBJ2-5,CASSQVQGGETQYF,TGCGCCAGCAGCCAAGTACAGGGCGGGGAGACCCAGTACTTC
.,TRBV4-3,.,TRBJ2-1,CASSQVILSSYNEQFF,TGCGCCAGCAGCCAAGTAATACTGAGCTCCTACAATGAGCAGTTCTTC
.,TRBV4-2,.,TRBJ1-1,CASSQGMNTEAFF,TGTGCCAGCAGCCAGGGGATGAACACTGAAGCTTTCTTT
.,TRBV4-1,.,TRBJ1-1,CASSHRGSEAFF,TGCGCCAGCAGCCATAGGGGCTCTGAAGCTTTCTTT
.,TRBV5-4,.,TRBJ2-3,CASSLRDPRTDTQYF,TGTGCCAGCAGCTTGAGGGACCCACGCACAGATACGCAGTATTTT
.,TRBV4-1,TRBD1,TRBJ1-2,CASSPNDRVNGYTF,TGCGCCAGCAGCCCCAACGACAGGGTCAATGGCTACACCTTC
once,TRBV18,TRBD1,TRBJ2-1,CASSPLVTPGQGNNEQFF,TGTGCCAGCTCACCACTCGTAACACCGGGACAGGGGAACAATGAGCAGTTCTTC
.,TRBV9,.,TRBJ1-2,CASSAQGQGVDGYTF,TGTGCCAGCAGCGCCCAGGGGCAGGGAGTTGATGGCTACACCTTC
.,TRBV4-3,.,TRBJ2-4,CASSQDNEGYGNIQYF,TGCGCCAGCAGCCAAGACAATGAGGGGTACGGAAACATTCAGTACTTC
.,TRBV11-2,.,TRBJ1-2,CASSLVLGGGYTF,TGTGCCAGCAGCTTAGTTCTGGGCGGAGGCTACACCTTC
.,TRBV7-2,.,TRBJ1-3,CASSSTGPEVNTIYF,TGTGCCAGCAGCTCCACAGGACCGGAGGTGAACACCATATATTTT
.,TRBV13,TRBD2,TRBJ2-7,CASSKRLANEQYF,TGTGCCAGCAGCAAGCGACTAGCGAACGAGCAGTACTTC
.,TRBV4-1,.,TRBJ1-1,CASSQEPQGTDGMNTEAFF,TGCGCCAGCAGCCAAGAACCTCAGGGGACGGACGGAATGAACACTGAAGCTTTCTTT
.,TRBV6-5,TRBD1,TRBJ2-1,CASSYTGTVYNEQFF,TGTGCCAGCAGTTACACCGGGACAGTATACAATGAGCAGTTCTTC